This T cell receptor beta chain comes out of a study of T cell responses to AZD1222 COVID-19 vaccine. General study findings and limits: Repertoire collection took place solely once the T cell response had peaked. Possibly, clonal diversity was underestimated; donors were largely white British and included more females.

Using immunoSEQ multiplex PCR, the repertoire was profiled, and TCRdb retains in-frame clones only, with some absent. Of some 150,000 clones listed, 91% are singletons. Comments on this clone: Its antigen is unidentified.

This TCR came from an adult in good health. Sample: peripheral blood, taken on day 0 of AZD1222 vaccination.

CDR3: CASSWTDGGIEAFF. The DNA for the CDR3 is TGTGCCAGCAGCTGGACGGACGGGGGAATTGAAGCTTTCTTT. The chain joins TRBV5-4 to TRBJ1-1; maybe TRBD1 (5 bases). Trimming pared 3 bases from V and 7 bases from J, leaving 16 bases between. Germline lookup yields CDR1 SGHNT and CDR2 YYREEE (reference sequence). The CDR3 has 14 amino acids.